This entry is about one T cell receptor beta chain. Profiled with immunoSEQ multiplex PCR; TCRdb holds only in-frame clones, not every one. The sample holds over 45,000 clones, around 97% seen once. This sample stems from a study of siplizumab effects on memory and regulatory T cells. Germline V CDR1 and CDR2: SGHRS, YFSETQ. The length of the CDR3 is 15 residues. Trimming shortened V by 0 bases and J by 0 bases, and 9 bases separated the two germline ends. Specimen: naive CD8+ T cells sorted from blood. The chain couples TRBV5-1 to TRBJ1-1; no firm D call. The origin of this receptor is a human donor in good health. The DNA for the CDR3 is TGCGCCAGCAGCTTGGTACGGTCGATGAACACTGAAGCTTTCTTT. Its translation: CASSLVRSMNTEAFF.